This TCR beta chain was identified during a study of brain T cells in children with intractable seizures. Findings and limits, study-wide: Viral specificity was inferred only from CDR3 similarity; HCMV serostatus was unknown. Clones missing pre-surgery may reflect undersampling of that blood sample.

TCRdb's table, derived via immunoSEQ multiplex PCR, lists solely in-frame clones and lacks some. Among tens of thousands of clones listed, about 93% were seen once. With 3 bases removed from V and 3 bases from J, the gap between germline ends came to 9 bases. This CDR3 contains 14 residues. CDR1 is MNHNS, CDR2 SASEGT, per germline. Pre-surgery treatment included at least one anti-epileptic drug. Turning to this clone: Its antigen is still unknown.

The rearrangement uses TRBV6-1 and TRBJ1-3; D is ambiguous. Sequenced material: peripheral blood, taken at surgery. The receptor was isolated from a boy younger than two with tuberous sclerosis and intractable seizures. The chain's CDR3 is CASSEVLIGNTIYF. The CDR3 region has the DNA TGTGCCAGCAGTGAGGTGCTGATTGGAAACACCATATATTTT.